Below are 30 T cell receptor beta chains sequenced from a single sample in a study of shared clonotypes between healthy human individuals. Assay used: immunoSEQ multiplex PCR; TCRdb lists only in-frame clones, some missing. The sample carries around 1,000,000 clones, roughly 80% recorded once. Material: memory CD4+ T cells from PBMCs. Subset of the sample: CD45RA-negative fraction. The source of these receptors is a man between 18 and 29 years old in good health. Some clones in this sample may be carry-over from other donors' samples.

The table lists this clone with a few counts. The V call is TRBV15, the J call TRBJ2-7; D is unclear. The germline CDR1 and CDR2 sequences are LNHNV and YYDKDF (reference sequence). The CDR3 is 15 amino acids. Deletions cut 0 bases from V and 1 base from J, with 10 bases between. DNA of the CDR3: TGTGCCACCAGCAGAGACGGTGGTCTTTCCTACGAGCAGTACTTC. Protein product: CATSRDGGLSYEQYF.

V and J are TRBV6-1 and TRBJ2-5; 7 bases are a match to TRBD2. Trimming removed 4 bases from V and 2 bases from J; junction bases left unmatched: 7. CDR3 size: 15 residues. Germline CDR1 and CDR2: MNHNS and SASEGT. In DNA, the CDR3 is TGTGCCAGCAGTGTTCAGACTAGCATTCAAGAGACCCAGTACTTC. Encoded protein: CASSVQTSIQETQYF.

V gene TRBV7-2 combines with J gene TRBJ1-3; 7 nucleotides align to TRBD1. The CDR3 has 15 residues. Germline CDR1 reads SGHTA; CDR2 reads FQGNSA. V gave up 2 bases and J gave up 2 bases; unmatched junction bases: 3. The CDR3 is CASSLRDRAGNTIYF. As DNA, the CDR3 is TGTGCCAGCAGCTTAAGGGACAGAGCTGGAAACACCATATATTTT.

This sequence joins TRBV9 and TRBJ2-7; the D call may be TRBD1 or TRBD2 (6 bases each). Trimming left V 3 bases short and J 7 bases short, with 17 bases between. Looked up from germline, CDR1 is SGDLS and CDR2 is YYNGEE. The CDR3 length is 14 residues. CDR3 nucleotide sequence: TGTGCCAGCAGCGCTTGGGACCGGAGGGGGGAGCAGTACTTC. It yields the protein CASSAWDRRGEQYF. Combining the CDR3 with reference TRBV9 and TRBJ2-7 gives the whole variable domain DSGVTQTPKHLITATGQRVTLRCSPRSGDLSVYWYQQSLDQGLQFLIQYYNGEERAKGNILERFSAQQFPDLHSELNLSSLELGDSALYFCASSAWDRRGEQYFGPGTRLTVT.

V usage is TRBV6-6 and J usage is TRBJ2-7; D is ambiguous. The germline gives CDR1 MNHNY, CDR2 SVGAGI (reference sequence). Trimming pared 5 bases from V and 5 bases from J, leaving 13 bases between. This CDR3 is built from 13 residues. CDR3 nucleotide sequence: TGTGCCAGCAGTCCCCCCGGCACAGACGAGCAGTACTTC. Amino acids: CASSPPGTDEQYF.

In its sample, this clone was seen once. J is TRBJ1-2 and V is TRBV6-5; D gene uncertain. Germline values: CDR1 MNHEY, CDR2 SVGAGI. With 7 bases removed from V and 0 bases from J, the gap between germline ends came to 9 bases. The CDR3 sequence is 13 residues long. CDR3 protein: CASMSTSNYGYTF. CDR3 DNA: TGTGCCAGCATGAGCACCTCTAACTATGGCTACACCTTC.

A few counts support this clone. The rearrangement uses TRBV18 and TRBJ1-1, with a weak D call TRBD1 (5 bases). The CDR3 is 15 residues long. Trimming shortened V by 6 bases and J by 3 bases, and 17 bases separated the two germline ends. Germline CDR1 KGHSH, CDR2 LQKENI. The CDR3 bases are TGTGCCAGCTCTCCTCAGGGTCGTCTGCACACTGAAGCTTTCTTT. Translation gives CASSPQGRLHTEAFF.

This clone appeared a few times. Other DNA sequences in this sample translate to the same CDR3. This chain uses TRBV7-9 with TRBJ2-3, with D possibly matching TRBD1 (5 bases). Between the trimmed V and J ends, which lost 5 bases and 5 bases, there was a span of 14 bases. The CDR3 is 14 amino acids. The germline CDR1 and CDR2 sequences are SEHNR and FQNEAQ (reference sequence). CDR3 in amino acids: CASSQGDSRDTQYF. The CDR3 DNA follows: TGTGCCAGCAGCCAGGGTGATTCGAGAGATACGCAGTATTTT.

This clone was detected only a few times. The chain uses TRBV30 and TRBJ1-1; D uncertain. The CDR3 has 13 residues. Trimming removed 2 bases from V and 5 bases from J, with 12 bases in between. The germline gives CDR1 GTSNPN, CDR2 SVGIG (reference sequence). CDR3 loop: CAWSWLPGTEAFF. CDR3 DNA: TGTGCCTGGAGTTGGCTCCCGGGGACTGAAGCTTTCTTT.

The CDR3 DNA follows: TGTGCCAGCAGTTCCCCGACTAGCGGGAGATCCTACGAGCAGTACTTC. Translating it yields CASSSPTSGRSYEQYF. The V and J genes are TRBV28 and TRBJ2-7; 12 bases line up with TRBD2. The CDR3 sequence is 16 residues long. The V gene end was trimmed by 4 bases and the J gene end by 1 base; junction bases not matched to a gene: 5. In germline, CDR1 is MDHEN, CDR2 SYDVKM. The full variable domain, in which reference TRBV28 and TRBJ2-7 provide the parts outside the CDR3, is DVKVTQSSRYLVKRTGEKVFLECVQDMDHENMFWYRQDPGLGLRLIYFSYDVKMKEKGDIPEGYSVSREKKERFSLILESASTNQTSMYLCASSSPTSGRSYEQYFGPGTRLTVT.

This clone was observed a few times. The chain uses TRBV7-3 and TRBJ2-1; D may be TRBD2 (6 bases). CDR1 is SGHTA, CDR2 FQGTGA, per germline. The CDR3 totals 12 residues. Trimming took 5 bases from V and 8 from J, leaving 10 bases between them. The CDR3 here is CASSIQRDEQFF. The CDR3, as DNA: TGTGCCAGCAGCATTCAGCGGGATGAGCAGTTCTTC.

The rearrangement joins TRBV11-2 to TRBJ2-5; D remains unclear. The CDR3 is 15 residues long. CDR1 SGHAT and CDR2 FQNNGV come from the germline V gene. The ends were cut back, 1 base at V and 5 bases at J, with 14 bases in the middle. Here the CDR3 DNA reads TGTGCCAGCAGCTTAGCTGGTGGTCACGGGGAGACCCAGTACTTC. Its translation: CASSLAGGHGETQYF. The whole variable domain, filled in from reference TRBV11-2 and TRBJ2-5, reads EAGVAQSPRYKIIEKRQSVAFWCNPISGHATLYWYQQILGQGPKLLIQFQNNGVVDDSQLPKDRFSAERLKGVDSTLKIQPAKLEDSAVYLCASSLAGGHGETQYFGPGTRLLVL.

With regard to this clone: The identical CDR3 is also encoded by other nucleotide sequences in the sample. This chain joins TRBV28 and TRBJ1-1; D is ambiguous. Germline values: CDR1 MDHEN, CDR2 SYDVKM. The CDR3 loop spans 13 amino acids. Trimming cost V 2 bases and J 2 bases, with 6 bases left between them. The DNA for the CDR3 is TGTGCCAGCAGTTTACTCCGAAACACTGAAGCTTTCTTT. Translating it yields CASSLLRNTEAFF.

The chain has TRBV6-1 and TRBJ1-1; TRBD1 agrees at 7 bases. V shed 4 bases and J 3 bases; nucleotides not matched to a gene: 11. The CDR3 covers 16 residues. In germline, CDR1 is MNHNS, CDR2 SASEGT. In DNA, the CDR3 is TGTGCCAGCAGTGCGAGACAGGGAAGGTTGCACACTGAAGCTTTCTTT. Translating it yields CASSARQGRLHTEAFF.

The chain is built from TRBV19 and TRBJ1-2; D uncertain. This CDR3 spans 16 amino acids. Germline-derived CDR1 and CDR2 are LNHDA and SQIVND (reference sequence). Trimming pared 0 bases from V and 2 bases from J, leaving 13 bases between. This chain's CDR3 is CASSIDLNRRNYGYTF. CDR3 coding DNA: TGTGCCAGTAGTATAGATCTTAACAGACGAAACTATGGCTACACCTTC.

The chain combines TRBV19 with TRBJ1-4, with D hard to call. Germline CDR1 is LNHDA and CDR2 is SQIVND (reference sequence). This CDR3 comprises 15 residues. The V and J ends lost 5 bases and 0 bases respectively, with 10 bases between them. DNA for the CDR3: TGTGCCAGTAGTCGCCGGCGGTCAACTAATGAAAAACTGTTTTTT. It encodes CASSRRRSTNEKLFF.

The CDR3 loop is CASSYRSGPSGNTIYF. The CDR3 region has the DNA TGTGCCAGCAGCTACCGCTCCGGACCCTCTGGAAACACCATATATTTT. The V gene is TRBV7-9, the J gene TRBJ1-3; D call uncertain. The length of the CDR3 is 16 residues. V lost 4 bases, J lost 0 bases, and 13 bases lay in between. Per germline, CDR1 SEHNR and CDR2 FQNEAQ (reference sequence).

V gene TRBV18 combines with J gene TRBJ2-7, with D unresolved. Germline assignment: CDR1 KGHSH and CDR2 LQKENI. CDR3 length: 16 amino acids. Trimming shortened V by 4 bases and J by 1 base, and 17 bases separated the two germline ends. CDR3 nucleotide sequence: TGTGCCAGCTCACAGTATTTAGGCGGAGCATCCTACGAGCAGTACTTC. The encoded protein is CASSQYLGGASYEQYF.

This rearrangement joins TRBV18 to TRBJ2-1; 7 bases align to TRBD2. This CDR3 contains 15 residues. Germline V gives CDR1 KGHSH, CDR2 LQKENI. Unmatched junction bases numbered 8, after V lost 7 bases and J lost 2 bases. DNA for the CDR3: TGTGCCAGCTGCCTCGGGAGCGGGGCCTACAATGAGCAGTTCTTC. It specifies CASCLGSGAYNEQFF.

This chain connects TRBV19 to TRBJ1-5; D is undetermined. Germline loops: CDR1 LNHDA, CDR2 SQIVND (reference sequence). Trimming removed 7 bases at V and 9 bases at J, with 19 bases between. The CDR3 runs to 14 residues. The CDR3 protein is CASTKSPEGGPQHF. CDR3 DNA sequence: TGTGCCAGTACCAAATCACCCGAGGGTGGGCCCCAGCATTTT.

This sequence joins TRBV11-1 and TRBJ2-5; 9 bases are a match to TRBD2. V was clipped by 5 bases and J by 2 bases; unmatched bases: 9. This CDR3 comprises 16 residues. The germline gives CDR1 SGHAT, CDR2 FQDESV (reference sequence). The CDR3 nucleotides read TGTGCCAGCAGCCTCCGCGGGAGGGGACCACAAGAGACCCAGTACTTC. Residues: CASSLRGRGPQETQYF. The whole variable domain, filled in from reference TRBV11-1 and TRBJ2-5, reads EAEVAQSPRYKITEKSQAVAFWCDPISGHATLYWYRQILGQGPELLVQFQDESVVDDSQLPKDRFSAERLKGVDSTLKIQPAELGDSAMYLCASSLRGRGPQETQYFGPGTRLLVL.

This sequence joins TRBV7-9 and TRBJ2-3, with 8 bases aligning to TRBD2. From germline, CDR1 is SEHNR and CDR2 FQNEAQ (reference sequence). The CDR3 contains 14 residues. V shed 5 bases, J shed 1 base, and the junction held 2 bases outside the gene matches. The CDR3 region is CASSKTSGTDTQYF. In DNA form, the CDR3 reads TGTGCCAGCAGCAAGACTAGCGGCACAGATACGCAGTATTTT.

The chain is built from TRBV30 and TRBJ2-5, with D perhaps matching TRBD2 (6 bases). The ends were cut back, 1 base at V and 0 bases at J, with 18 bases in the middle. The germline V gene has CDR1 GTSNPN and CDR2 SVGIG (reference sequence). CDR3 size: 17 residues. This CDR3 is CAWSALDLRRDQETQYF. CDR3 in DNA: TGTGCCTGGAGTGCGCTTGATCTGAGGAGGGACCAAGAGACCCAGTACTTC. The full variable domain, in which reference TRBV30 and TRBJ2-5 provide the parts outside the CDR3, is SQTIHQWPATLVQPVGSPLSLECTVEGTSNPNLYWYRQAAGRGLQLLFYSVGIGQISSEVPQNLSASRPQDRQFILSSKKLLLSDSGFYLCAWSALDLRRDQETQYFGPGTRLLVL.

The V gene is TRBV7-3, the J gene TRBJ2-5; 9 nucleotides align to TRBD2. This CDR3 is built from 16 residues. V shed 0 bases, J shed 4 bases, and the junction held 6 bases outside the gene matches. The germline V gene has CDR1 SGHTA and CDR2 FQGTGA. CDR3 protein: CASSLTAGGPGETQYF. The CDR3 DNA follows: TGTGCCAGCAGCTTAACTGCGGGAGGGCCGGGAGAGACCCAGTACTTC.

The chain couples TRBV5-1 to TRBJ2-7, with TRBD2 matching over 7 bases. Germline CDR1 and CDR2: SGHRS and YFSETQ. Trimming took 6 bases from V and 0 from J; bases not matched to a gene: 3. The CDR3 length is 13 residues. The CDR3, as DNA: TGCGCCAGCAAGGCGGGAGACTCCTACGAGCAGTACTTC. It yields the protein CASKAGDSYEQYF.

The chain joins TRBV5-1 to TRBJ2-5; weak D call: TRBD1 (5 bases). The germline V gene has CDR1 SGHRS and CDR2 YFSETQ. The CDR3 has 15 amino acids. V gave up 3 bases and J gave up 2 bases, with 14 bases separating them. This CDR3 reads CASSSPRQGQETQYF. The CDR3 DNA follows: TGCGCCAGCAGCTCCCCCCGGCAGGGACAAGAGACCCAGTACTTC.

This clone occurred once. Other DNA variants within this sample encode the same CDR3. V and J are TRBV2 and TRBJ2-7; no reliable D call. V was cut by 6 bases and J by 3 bases, with 3 bases left in between. The CDR3 length is 10 residues. Germline CDR1 SNHLY, CDR2 FYNNEI. Here the CDR3 DNA reads TGTGCCAGCAGCTACTACGAGCAGTACTTC. Protein: CASSYYEQYF.

This clone has just a few counts. The chain couples TRBV6-1 to TRBJ1-2; 7 positions agree with TRBD1. This CDR3 region has 15 residues. Germline CDR1 is MNHNS and CDR2 is SASEGT. V lost 0 bases, J lost 4 bases, and 5 bases stayed unmatched. The CDR3 DNA follows: TGTGCCAGCAGTGAAGCGGGCAGGGGGGCCTATGGCTACACCTTC. Its protein is CASSEAGRGAYGYTF.

The CDR3 here is CASSQQPGAYNEQFF. CDR3 in DNA: TGTGCCAGCAGCCAACAACCGGGGGCTTACAATGAGCAGTTCTTC. The V gene is TRBV14, the J gene TRBJ2-1; D possibly matches TRBD1 or TRBD2 (6 bases each). The CDR3 contains 15 residues. Germline V gives CDR1 SGHDN, CDR2 FVKESK. The V end was cut by 2 bases, the J end by 4 bases, with 12 bases between. The full variable domain, its missing parts supplied by reference TRBV14 and TRBJ2-1, is EAGVTQFPSHSVIEKGQTVTLRCDPISGHDNLYWYRRVMGKEIKFLLHFVKESKQDESGMPNNRFLAERTGGTYSTLKVQPAELEDSGVYFCASSQQPGAYNEQFFGPGTRLTVL.

V is TRBV7-7 and J is TRBJ2-2; 8 nucleotides line up with TRBD2. V was pared by 5 bases and J by 8 bases, with 7 bases of the junction left unmatched. This CDR3 spans 14 amino acids. The V gene's germline CDR1 is SSHAT and CDR2 FNYEAQ (reference sequence). The CDR3 here is CASSQWTSTGELFF. Written as DNA, the CDR3 is TGTGCCAGCAGCCAATGGACTAGCACTGGGGAGCTGTTTTTT.